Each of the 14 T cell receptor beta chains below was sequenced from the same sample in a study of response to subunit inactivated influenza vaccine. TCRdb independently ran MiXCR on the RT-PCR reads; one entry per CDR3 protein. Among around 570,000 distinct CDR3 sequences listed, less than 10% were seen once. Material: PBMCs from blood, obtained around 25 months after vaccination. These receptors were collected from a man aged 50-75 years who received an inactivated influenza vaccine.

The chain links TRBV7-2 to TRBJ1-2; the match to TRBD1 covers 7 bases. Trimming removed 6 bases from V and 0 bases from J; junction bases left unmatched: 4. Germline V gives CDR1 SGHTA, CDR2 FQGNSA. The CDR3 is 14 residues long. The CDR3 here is CASRKGQTNYGYTF. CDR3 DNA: TGTGCCAGCAGGAAGGGACAGACTAACTATGGCTACACCTTC. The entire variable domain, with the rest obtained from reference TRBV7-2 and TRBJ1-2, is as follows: GAGVSQSPSNKVTEKGKDVELRCDPISGHTALYWYRQSLGQGLEFLIYFQGNSAPDKSGLPSDRFSAERTGGSVSTLTIQRTQQEDSAVYLCASRKGQTNYGYTFGSGTRLTVV.

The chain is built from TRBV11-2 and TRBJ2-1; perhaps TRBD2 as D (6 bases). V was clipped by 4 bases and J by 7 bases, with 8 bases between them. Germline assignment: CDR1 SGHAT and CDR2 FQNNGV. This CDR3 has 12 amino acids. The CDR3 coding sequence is TGTGCCAGCAGCTGGGCGGGGAATGAGCAGTTCTTC. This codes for CASSWAGNEQFF.

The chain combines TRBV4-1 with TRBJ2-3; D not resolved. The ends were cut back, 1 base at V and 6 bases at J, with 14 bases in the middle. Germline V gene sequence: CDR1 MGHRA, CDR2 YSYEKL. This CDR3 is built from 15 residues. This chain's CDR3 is CASSQGASIVDTQYF. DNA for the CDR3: TGCGCCAGCAGCCAAGGGGCGTCGATCGTCGATACGCAGTATTTT.

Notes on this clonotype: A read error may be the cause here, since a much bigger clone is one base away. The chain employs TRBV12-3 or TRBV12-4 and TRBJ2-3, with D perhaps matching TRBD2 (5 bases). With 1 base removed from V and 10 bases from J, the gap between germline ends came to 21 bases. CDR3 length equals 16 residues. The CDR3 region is CASSLGRRRRRPSQYF. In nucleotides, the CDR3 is TGTGCCAGCAGTTTAGGAAGGCGTAGGAGGCGCCCCTCGCAGTATTTT.

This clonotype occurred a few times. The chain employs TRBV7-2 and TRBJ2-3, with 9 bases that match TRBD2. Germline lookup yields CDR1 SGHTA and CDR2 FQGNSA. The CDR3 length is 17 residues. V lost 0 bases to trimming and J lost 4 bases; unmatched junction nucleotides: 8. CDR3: CASSLARIAGVPDTQYF. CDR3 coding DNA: TGTGCCAGCAGCTTAGCCCGTATAGCGGGAGTCCCAGATACGCAGTATTTT. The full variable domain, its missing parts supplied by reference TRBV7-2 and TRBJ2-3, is GAGVSQSPSNKVTEKGKDVELRCDPISGHTALYWYRQSLGQGLEFLIYFQGNSAPDKSGLPSDRFSAERTGGSVSTLTIQRTQQEDSAVYLCASSLARIAGVPDTQYFGPGTRLTVL.

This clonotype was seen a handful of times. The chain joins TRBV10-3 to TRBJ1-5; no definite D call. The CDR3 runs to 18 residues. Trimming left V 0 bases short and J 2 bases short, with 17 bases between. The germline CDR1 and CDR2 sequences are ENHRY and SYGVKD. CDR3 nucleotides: TGTGCCATCAGTGAGTCTTGGGTAAGGGATTGGGGCAATCAGCCCCAGCATTTT. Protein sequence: CAISESWVRDWGNQPQHF.

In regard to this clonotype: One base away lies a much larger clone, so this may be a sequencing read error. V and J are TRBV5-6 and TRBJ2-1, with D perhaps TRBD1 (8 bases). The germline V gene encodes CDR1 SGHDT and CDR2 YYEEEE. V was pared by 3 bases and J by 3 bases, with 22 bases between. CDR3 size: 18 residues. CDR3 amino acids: CASSSGLLSGGSYNEQFF. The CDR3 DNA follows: TGTGCCAGCAGCTCGGGACTACTTTCAGGGGGCAGCTACAATGAGCAGTTCTTC.

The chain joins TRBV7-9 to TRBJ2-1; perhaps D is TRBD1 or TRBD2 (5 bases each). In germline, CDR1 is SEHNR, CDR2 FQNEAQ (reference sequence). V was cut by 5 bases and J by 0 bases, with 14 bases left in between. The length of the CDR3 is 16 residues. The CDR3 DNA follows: TGTGCCAGCAGCCGGGACGAAAACCTCTCCTACAATGAGCAGTTCTTC. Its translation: CASSRDENLSYNEQFF.

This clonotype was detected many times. The CDR3 nucleotides are TGCAGTGCTAGAGGTATCCTTGACGAAAACTATGGCTACACCTTC. Protein sequence: CSARGILDENYGYTF. The gene calls are TRBV20-1 and TRBJ1-2; D not resolved. Germline assignment: CDR1 DFQATT and CDR2 SNEGSKA (reference sequence). The germline V and J ends were trimmed by 1 base and 2 bases, with 14 bases remaining between them. The CDR3 loop spans 15 amino acids.

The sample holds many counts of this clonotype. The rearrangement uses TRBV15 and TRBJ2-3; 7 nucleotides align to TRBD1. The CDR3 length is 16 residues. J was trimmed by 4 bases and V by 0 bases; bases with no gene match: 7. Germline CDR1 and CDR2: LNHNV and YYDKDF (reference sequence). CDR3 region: CATSRDLARGSDTQYF. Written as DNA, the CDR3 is TGTGCCACCAGCAGAGATTTGGCCAGGGGGTCAGATACGCAGTATTTT.

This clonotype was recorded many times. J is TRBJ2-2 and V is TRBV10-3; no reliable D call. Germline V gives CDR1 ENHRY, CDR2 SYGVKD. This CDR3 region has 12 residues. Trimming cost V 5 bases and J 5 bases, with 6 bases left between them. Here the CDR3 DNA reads TGTGCCATCAGTCCGAGAACCGGGGAGCTGTTTTTT. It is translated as CAISPRTGELFF.

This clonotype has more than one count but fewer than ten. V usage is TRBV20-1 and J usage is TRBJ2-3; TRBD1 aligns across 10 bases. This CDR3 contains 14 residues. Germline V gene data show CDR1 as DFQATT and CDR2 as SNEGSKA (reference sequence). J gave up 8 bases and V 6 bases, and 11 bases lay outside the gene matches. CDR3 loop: CSATPGTGVGTQYF. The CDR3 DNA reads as TGCAGTGCGACACCCGGGACAGGGGTGGGTACGCAGTATTTT.

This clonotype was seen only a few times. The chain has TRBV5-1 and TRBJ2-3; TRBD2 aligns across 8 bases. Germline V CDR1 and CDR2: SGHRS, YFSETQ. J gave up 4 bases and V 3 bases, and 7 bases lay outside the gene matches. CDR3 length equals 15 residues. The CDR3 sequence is CASSSTSGGADTQYF. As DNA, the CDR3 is TGCGCCAGCAGCTCCACTAGCGGTGGAGCAGATACGCAGTATTTT.

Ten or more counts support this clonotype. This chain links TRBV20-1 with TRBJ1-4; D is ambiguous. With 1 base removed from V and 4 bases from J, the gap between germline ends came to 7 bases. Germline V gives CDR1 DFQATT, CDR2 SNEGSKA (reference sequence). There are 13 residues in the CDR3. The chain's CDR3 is CSARVSFNEKLFF. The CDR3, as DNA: TGCAGTGCTAGAGTCAGTTTTAATGAAAAACTGTTTTTT.